This T cell receptor (beta chain) was recovered during a study of CD4 and CD8 cells across lung adenocarcinoma regions. TCRdb re-called the PCR reads through MiXCR, storing one row per CDR3 protein. The repertoire holds 7,500 to 10,000 distinct CDR3 sequences, with approximately 49% as singletons. Germline V CDR1 and CDR2: MNHEY, SVGAGI. Trimming took 8 bases from V and 9 from J; bases not matched to a gene: 10. This CDR3 is 14 amino acids long. The patients had localized lung adenocarcinoma, a non-small cell subtype. The receptor's source is a male donor with lung adenocarcinoma. The CD4 and CD8 labels of this study may be unreliable. The sequencing sample was made of CD4+ T cells from the margin of a lung tumor. The chain employs TRBV6-5 and TRBJ2-3; 11 bases line up with TRBD2. CDR3 DNA sequence: TGTGCCAGCTTTACTAGCGGGAGATGGGGAACGCAGTATTTT. It encodes CASFTSGRWGTQYF.